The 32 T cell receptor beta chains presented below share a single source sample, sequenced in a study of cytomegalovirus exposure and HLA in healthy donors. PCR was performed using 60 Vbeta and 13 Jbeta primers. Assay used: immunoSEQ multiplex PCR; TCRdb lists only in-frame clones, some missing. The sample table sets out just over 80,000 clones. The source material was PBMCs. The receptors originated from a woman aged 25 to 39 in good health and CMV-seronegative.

The CDR3 DNA reads TGCGCCACCGGACAGGGGGCCAACGTCCTGACTTTC. Its translation: CATGQGANVLTF. The chain joins TRBV10-2 to TRBJ2-6; possibly TRBD1 for D (6 bases). The CDR3 is made up of 12 amino acids. From germline, CDR1 is WSHSY and CDR2 SAAADI. The germline V and J ends were trimmed by 10 bases and 4 bases, with 8 bases remaining between them.

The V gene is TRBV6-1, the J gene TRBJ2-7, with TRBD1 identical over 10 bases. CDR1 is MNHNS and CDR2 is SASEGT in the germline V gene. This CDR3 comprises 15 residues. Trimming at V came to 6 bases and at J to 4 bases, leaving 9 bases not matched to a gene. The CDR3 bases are TGTGCCAGCAGGGCCCCCGGGACAGGGGTTTACGAGCAGTACTTC. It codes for CASRAPGTGVYEQYF.

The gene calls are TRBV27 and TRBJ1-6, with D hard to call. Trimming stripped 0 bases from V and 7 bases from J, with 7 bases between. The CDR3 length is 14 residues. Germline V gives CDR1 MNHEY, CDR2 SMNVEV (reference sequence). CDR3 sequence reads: CASSLSTFNSPLHF. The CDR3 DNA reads TGTGCCAGCAGTTTATCTACTTTCAATTCACCCCTCCACTTT.

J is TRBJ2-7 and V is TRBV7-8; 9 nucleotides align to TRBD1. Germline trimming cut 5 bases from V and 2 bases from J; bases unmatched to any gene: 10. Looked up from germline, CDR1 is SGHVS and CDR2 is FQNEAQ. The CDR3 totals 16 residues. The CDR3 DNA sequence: TGTGCCAGCAGCCCCCACAGGGGGCAGGGTGCCTACGAGCAGTACTTC. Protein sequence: CASSPHRGQGAYEQYF.

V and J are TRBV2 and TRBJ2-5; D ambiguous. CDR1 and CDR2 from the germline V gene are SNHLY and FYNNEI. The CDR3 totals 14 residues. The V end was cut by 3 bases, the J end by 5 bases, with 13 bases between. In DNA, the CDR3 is TGTGCCAGCAGTGATCGGGTAGCTCAGGAGACCCAGTACTTC. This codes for CASSDRVAQETQYF.

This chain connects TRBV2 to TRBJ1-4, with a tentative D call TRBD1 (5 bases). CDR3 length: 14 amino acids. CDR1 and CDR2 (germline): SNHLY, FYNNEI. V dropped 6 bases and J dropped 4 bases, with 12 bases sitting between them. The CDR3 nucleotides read TGTGCCAGCAGACCCGACAGCTTTAATGAAAAACTGTTTTTT. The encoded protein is CASRPDSFNEKLFF. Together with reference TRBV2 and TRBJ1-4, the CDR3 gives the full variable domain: EPEVTQTPSHQVTQMGQEVILRCVPISNHLYFYWYRQILGQKVEFLVSFYNNEISEKSEIFDDQFSVERPDGSNFTLKIRSTKLEDSAMYFCASRPDSFNEKLFFGSGTQLSVL.

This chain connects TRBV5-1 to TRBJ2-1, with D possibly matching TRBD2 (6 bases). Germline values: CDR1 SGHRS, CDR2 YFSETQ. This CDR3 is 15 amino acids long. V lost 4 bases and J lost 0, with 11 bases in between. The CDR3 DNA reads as TGCGCCAGCAGCGCCCCTAGCGACTCCTACAATGAGCAGTTCTTC. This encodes CASSAPSDSYNEQFF.

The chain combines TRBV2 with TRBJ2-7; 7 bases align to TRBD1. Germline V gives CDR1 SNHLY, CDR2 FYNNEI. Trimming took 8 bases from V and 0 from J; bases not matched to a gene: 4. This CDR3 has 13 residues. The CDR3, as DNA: TGTGCCAGCGGGACAGATTCCTCCTACGAGCAGTACTTC. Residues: CASGTDSSYEQYF.

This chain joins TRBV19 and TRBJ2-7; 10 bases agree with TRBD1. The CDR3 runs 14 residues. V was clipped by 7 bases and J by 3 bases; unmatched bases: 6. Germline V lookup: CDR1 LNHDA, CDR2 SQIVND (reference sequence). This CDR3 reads CASTAGTGDYEQYF. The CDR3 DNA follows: TGTGCCAGTACCGCCGGGACAGGGGACTACGAGCAGTACTTC.

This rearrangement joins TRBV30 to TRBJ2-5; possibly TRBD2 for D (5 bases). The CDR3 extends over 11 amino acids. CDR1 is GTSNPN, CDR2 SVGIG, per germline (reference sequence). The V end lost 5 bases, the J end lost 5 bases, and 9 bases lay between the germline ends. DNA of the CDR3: TGTGCCTGGGGGAGTGGGGAGACCCAGTACTTC. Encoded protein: CAWGSGETQYF.

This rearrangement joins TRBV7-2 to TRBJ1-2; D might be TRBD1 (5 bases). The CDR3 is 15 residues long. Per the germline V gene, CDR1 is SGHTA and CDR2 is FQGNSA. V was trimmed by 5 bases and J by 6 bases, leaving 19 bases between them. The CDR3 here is CASSPRGGPGDGYTF. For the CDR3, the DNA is TGTGCCAGCAGCCCTAGGGGTGGCCCGGGGGATGGCTACACCTTC.

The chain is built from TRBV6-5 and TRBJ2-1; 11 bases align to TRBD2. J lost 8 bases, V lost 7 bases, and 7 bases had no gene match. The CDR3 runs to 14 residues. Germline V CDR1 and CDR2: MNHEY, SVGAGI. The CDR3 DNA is TGTGCCAGCACCCCCGGGACTAGCGGCGATGAGCAGTTCTTC. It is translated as CASTPGTSGDEQFF.

Here the CDR3 reads CASSPGFSPQETQYF. CDR3 coding DNA: TGTGCCAGCAGTCCCGGGTTCTCACCACAAGAGACCCAGTACTTC. The chain combines TRBV6-5 with TRBJ2-5; the D is unclear. Germline lookup yields CDR1 MNHEY and CDR2 SVGAGI. V lost 5 bases, J lost 2 bases, and 15 bases lay in between. The CDR3 is 15 residues long.

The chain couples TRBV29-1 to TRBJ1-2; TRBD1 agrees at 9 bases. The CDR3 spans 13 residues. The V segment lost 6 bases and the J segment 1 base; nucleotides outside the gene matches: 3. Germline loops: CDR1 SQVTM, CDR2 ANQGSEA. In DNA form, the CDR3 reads TGCAGCGTGGGACAGGGCCTTAACTATGGCTACACCTTC. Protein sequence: CSVGQGLNYGYTF.

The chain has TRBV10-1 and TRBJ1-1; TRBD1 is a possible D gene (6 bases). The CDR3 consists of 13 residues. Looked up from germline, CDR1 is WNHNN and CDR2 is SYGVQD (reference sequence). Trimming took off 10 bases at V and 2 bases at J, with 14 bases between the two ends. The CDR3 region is CATRTGPNTEAFF. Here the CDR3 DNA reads TGCGCCACCAGAACAGGGCCCAACACTGAAGCTTTCTTT.

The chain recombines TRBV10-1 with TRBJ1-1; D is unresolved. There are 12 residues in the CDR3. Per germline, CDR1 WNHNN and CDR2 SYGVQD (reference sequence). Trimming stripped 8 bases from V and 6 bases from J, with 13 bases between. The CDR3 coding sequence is TGCGCCAGCTGCGGCAATCTTTCTGAAGCTTTCTTT. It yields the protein CASCGNLSEAFF.

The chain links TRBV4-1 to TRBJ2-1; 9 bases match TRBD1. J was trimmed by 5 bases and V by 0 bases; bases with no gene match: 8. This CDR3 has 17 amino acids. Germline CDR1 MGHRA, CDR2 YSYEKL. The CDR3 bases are TGCGCCAGCAGCCAAGATAGGGGGGACAGGGCCGACAATGAGCAGTTCTTC. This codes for CASSQDRGDRADNEQFF.

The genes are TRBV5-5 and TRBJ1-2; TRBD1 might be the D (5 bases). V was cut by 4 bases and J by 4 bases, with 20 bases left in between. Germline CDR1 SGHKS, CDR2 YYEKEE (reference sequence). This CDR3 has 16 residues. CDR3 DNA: TGTGCCAGCAGCCCCCCGGCGGGGATGGGGGTCTATGGCTACACCTTC. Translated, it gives CASSPPAGMGVYGYTF.

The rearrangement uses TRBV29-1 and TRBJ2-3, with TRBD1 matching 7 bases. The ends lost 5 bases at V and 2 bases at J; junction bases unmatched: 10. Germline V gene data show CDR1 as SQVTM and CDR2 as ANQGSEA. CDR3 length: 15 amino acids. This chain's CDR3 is CSVHVGRGITDTQYF. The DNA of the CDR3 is TGCAGCGTTCACGTGGGCAGGGGGATCACAGATACGCAGTATTTT.

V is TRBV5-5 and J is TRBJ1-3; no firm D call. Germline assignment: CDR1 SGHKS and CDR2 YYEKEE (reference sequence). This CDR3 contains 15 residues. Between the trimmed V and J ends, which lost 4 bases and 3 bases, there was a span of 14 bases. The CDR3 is CASSRNGVYGNTIYF. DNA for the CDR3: TGTGCCAGCAGCCGAAACGGGGTTTATGGAAACACCATATATTTT.

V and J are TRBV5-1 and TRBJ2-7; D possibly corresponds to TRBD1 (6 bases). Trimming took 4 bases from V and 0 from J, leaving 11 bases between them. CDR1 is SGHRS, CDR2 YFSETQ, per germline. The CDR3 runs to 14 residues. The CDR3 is CASSTDSISYEQYF. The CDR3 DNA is TGCGCCAGCAGCACGGACAGTATCTCCTACGAGCAGTACTTC.

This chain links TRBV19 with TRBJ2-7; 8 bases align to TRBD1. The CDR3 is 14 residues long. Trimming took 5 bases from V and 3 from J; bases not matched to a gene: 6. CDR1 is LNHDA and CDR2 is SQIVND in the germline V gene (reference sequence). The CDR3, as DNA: TGTGCCAGTAGTCGGGACGGACAGGGCTACGAGCAGTACTTC. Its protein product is CASSRDGQGYEQYF.

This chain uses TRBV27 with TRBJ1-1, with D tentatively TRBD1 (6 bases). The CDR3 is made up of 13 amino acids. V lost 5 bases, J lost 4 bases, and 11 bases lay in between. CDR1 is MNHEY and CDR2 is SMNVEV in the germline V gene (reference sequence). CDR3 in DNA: TGTGCCAGCAGTGTCGACAGGAGCACTGAAGCTTTCTTT. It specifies CASSVDRSTEAFF.

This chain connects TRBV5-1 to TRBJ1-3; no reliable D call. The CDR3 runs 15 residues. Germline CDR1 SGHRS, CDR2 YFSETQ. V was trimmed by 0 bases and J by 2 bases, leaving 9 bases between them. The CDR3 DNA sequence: TGCGCCAGCAGCTTGGACGCGATCCCTGGAAACACCATATATTTT. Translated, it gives CASSLDAIPGNTIYF.

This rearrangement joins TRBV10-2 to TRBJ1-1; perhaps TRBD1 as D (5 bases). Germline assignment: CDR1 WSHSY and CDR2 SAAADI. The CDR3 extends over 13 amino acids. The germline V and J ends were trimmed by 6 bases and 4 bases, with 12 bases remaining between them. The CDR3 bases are TGCGCCAGCAGCCCCCGGAGGGGCACTGAAGCTTTCTTT. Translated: CASSPRRGTEAFF.

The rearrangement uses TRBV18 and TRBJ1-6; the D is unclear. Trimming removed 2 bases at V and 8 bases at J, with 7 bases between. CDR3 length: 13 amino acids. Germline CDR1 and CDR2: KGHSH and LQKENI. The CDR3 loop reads CASSPYTDSPLHF. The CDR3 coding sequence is TGTGCCAGCTCACCATATACAGATTCACCCCTCCACTTT.

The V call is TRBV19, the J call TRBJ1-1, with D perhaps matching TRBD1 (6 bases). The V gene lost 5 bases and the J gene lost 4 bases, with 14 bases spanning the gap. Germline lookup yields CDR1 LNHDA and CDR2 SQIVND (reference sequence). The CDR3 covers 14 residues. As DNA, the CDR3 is TGTGCCAGTAGTGTCTTAGGGGGGGGCACTGAAGCTTTCTTT. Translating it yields CASSVLGGGTEAFF.

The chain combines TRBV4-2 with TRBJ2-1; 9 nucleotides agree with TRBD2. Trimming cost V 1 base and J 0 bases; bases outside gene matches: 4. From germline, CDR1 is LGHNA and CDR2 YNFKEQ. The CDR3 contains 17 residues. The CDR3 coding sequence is TGTGCCAGCAGCCAAGGTCTAGCGGGGACCTCCTACAATGAGCAGTTCTTC. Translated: CASSQGLAGTSYNEQFF.

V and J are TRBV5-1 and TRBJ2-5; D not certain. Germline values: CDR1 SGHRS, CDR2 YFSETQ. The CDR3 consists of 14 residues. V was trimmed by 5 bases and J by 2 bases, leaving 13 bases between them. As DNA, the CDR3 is TGCGCCAGCAGTAGGCGGAACACACAAGAGACCCAGTACTTC. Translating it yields CASSRRNTQETQYF.

The CDR3 is CASEGLGGNEQFF. The DNA for the CDR3 is TGTGCCAGTGAGGGTCTCGGAGGGAATGAGCAGTTCTTC. The chain uses TRBV6-1 and TRBJ2-1, with TRBD2 as a possible D gene (6 bases). Trimming took off 9 bases at V and 7 bases at J, with 16 bases between the two ends. CDR1 is MNHNS and CDR2 is SASEGT in the germline V gene. This CDR3 contains 13 residues.

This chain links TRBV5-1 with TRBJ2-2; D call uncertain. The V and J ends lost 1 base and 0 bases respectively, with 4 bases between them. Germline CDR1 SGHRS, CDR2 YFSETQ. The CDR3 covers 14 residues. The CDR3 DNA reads TGCGCCAGCAGCTTGACGGCGAACACCGGGGAGCTGTTTTTT. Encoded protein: CASSLTANTGELFF.

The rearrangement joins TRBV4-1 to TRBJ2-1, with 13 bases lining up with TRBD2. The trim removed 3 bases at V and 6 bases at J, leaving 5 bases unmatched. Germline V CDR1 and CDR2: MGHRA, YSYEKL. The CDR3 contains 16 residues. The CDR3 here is CASSQSGTSGVNEQFF. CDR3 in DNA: TGCGCCAGCAGCCAGTCAGGGACTAGCGGGGTCAATGAGCAGTTCTTC.